The next 3 T cell receptor beta chains were all read from a single sample in a study of CD8 T cells in ankylosing spondylitis. TCRdb used MiXCR to reprocess the 5' RACE reads, holding one entry per CDR3 protein. The sample carries 160,000 or so distinct CDR3 sequences, around a tenth recorded once. Input material: blood, either unsorted or a sorted T cell fraction (not recorded which). All receptors come from a female donor with ankylosing spondylitis or in good health (not recorded which).

CDR3 amino acids: CASSPGTGEFF. The CDR3, as DNA: TGTGCCAGCAGTCCCGGGACAGGGGAGTTCTTC. The chain uses TRBV12-3 or TRBV12-4 and TRBJ2-1; 10 bases are shared with TRBD1. Germline trimming cut 5 bases from V and 14 bases from J; bases unmatched to any gene: 3. The CDR3 contains 11 residues.

CDR3 protein: CASSEGHLGNIQYF. CDR3 DNA: TGTGCCAGCAGCGAGGGACACCTTGGGAACATTCAGTACTTC. The chain links TRBV9 to TRBJ2-4; D may be TRBD1 (6 bases). Trimming left V 3 bases short and J 7 bases short, with 14 bases between. CDR1 SGDLS and CDR2 YYNGEE come from the germline V gene. The CDR3 extends over 14 amino acids.

This clonotype appeared a few times. The J gene is TRBJ2-6, the V gene TRBV4-3; a possible D gene is TRBD2 (6 bases). The germline gives CDR1 LGHNA, CDR2 YSLEER. The CDR3 sequence is 19 residues long. V lost 0 bases and J lost 0, with 15 bases in between. The CDR3 nucleotides read TGCGCCAGCAGCCAAGATGACCGGACTACTTTCTCTGGGGCCAACGTCCTGACTTTC. As protein: CASSQDDRTTFSGANVLTF.